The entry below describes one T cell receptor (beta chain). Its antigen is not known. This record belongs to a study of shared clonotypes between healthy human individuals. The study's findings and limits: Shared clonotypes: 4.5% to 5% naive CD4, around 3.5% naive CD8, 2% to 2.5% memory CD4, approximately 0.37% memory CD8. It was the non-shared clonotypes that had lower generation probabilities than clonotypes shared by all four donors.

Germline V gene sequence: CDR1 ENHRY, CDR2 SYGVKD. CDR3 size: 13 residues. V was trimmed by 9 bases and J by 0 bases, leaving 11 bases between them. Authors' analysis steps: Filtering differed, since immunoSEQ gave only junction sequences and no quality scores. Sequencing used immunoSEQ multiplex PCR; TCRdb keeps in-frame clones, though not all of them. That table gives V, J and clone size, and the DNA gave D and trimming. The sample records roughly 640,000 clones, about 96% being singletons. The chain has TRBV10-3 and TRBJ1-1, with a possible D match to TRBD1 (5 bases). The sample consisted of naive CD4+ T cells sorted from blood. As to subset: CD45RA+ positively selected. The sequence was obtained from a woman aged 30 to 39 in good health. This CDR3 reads CAITEGLNTEAFF. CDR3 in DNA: TGTGCCATTACGGAGGGGCTGAACACTGAAGCTTTCTTT.